The present entry profiles one T cell receptor beta chain with its context. Its specificity is unknown. This specimen belongs to a study of T cell responses to AZD1222 COVID-19 vaccine. Study-wide results and limits: Donors skewed white British and female; clonal diversity was possibly underestimated. Vaccine-related CD4 TCRs covered spike, predominating at 160-218 and 743-854. The number of AZD1222 recipients seropositive at baseline was only five or six. Elevations in Spike-specific TCR breadth and depth followed administration of two AZD1222 doses.

The length of the CDR3 is 12 residues. V dropped 5 bases and J dropped 2 bases, with 7 bases sitting between them. Germline V gene lookup returns CDR1 SEHNR and CDR2 FQNEAQ (reference sequence). Here immunoSEQ multiplex PCR was the method, and the copy in TCRdb shows in-frame clones only, minus some. Of about 86,000 clones in the sample, roughly 90% are singletons; the top ten hold less than 3.5%. Sequenced material: peripheral blood, taken on day 0 of AZD1222 vaccination. The receptor was derived from an adult in good health. This chain links TRBV7-9 with TRBJ2-7; D is uncertain. CDR3 sequence reads: CASSMAPYEQYF. DNA of the CDR3: TGTGCCAGCAGCATGGCCCCCTACGAGCAGTACTTC.